These T cell receptor beta chains were read from a single sample in a study of CD8 T cells in Susac syndrome. TCRdb redid the calling of the immunoSEQ multiplex PCR reads with MiXCR, one entry per CDR3 protein. Of approximately 170,000 distinct CDR3 sequences listed, about 92% are singletons. The sample comprised CD4+ T cells from PBMCs. These TCRs come from a human donor in good health. CDR3s include the opening cysteine and the closing phenylalanine or tryptophan. D genes are given only for firm matches. Not every row has a clone size; where given, it reads once, few, many or a size class.

size: -; V: TRBV6-1; D: -; J: TRBJ2-3; DNA: TGTGCCAGCAGAAGTATAGAGGGGGAGACAGATACGCAGTATTTT; CDR3: CASRSIEGETDTQYF
size: -; V: TRBV30; D: -; J: TRBJ1-5; DNA: TGTGCCTGGAGACCAAAACTTAAGGGTAGCAATCAGCCCCAGCATTTT; CDR3: CAWRPKLKGSNQPQHF
size: -; V: TRBV7-2; D: TRBD2; J: TRBJ2-5; DNA: TGTGCCAGCACCCGAGCGGGGGTGTACCAAGAGACCCAGTACTTC; CDR3: CASTRAGVYQETQYF
size: -; V: TRBV3-1; D: TRBD1; J: TRBJ2-2; DNA: TGTGCCAGCAGCCAAAGTACCGGGACAGGGATCACCGGGGAGCTGTTTTTT; CDR3: CASSQSTGTGITGELFF
size: once; V: TRBV7-2; D: -; J: TRBJ2-1; DNA: TGTGCCAGCAGCTTAGGGGGGAGCCGGAATGAGCAGTTCTTC; CDR3: CASSLGGSRNEQFF
size: -; V: TRBV6-1; D: TRBD1; J: TRBJ1-5; DNA: TGTGCCAGCATGGGACAGTCCCATCAGCCCCAGCATTTT; CDR3: CASMGQSHQPQHF
size: -; V: TRBV23-1; D: -; J: TRBJ1-1; DNA: TGCGCCAGCAGTCACCGGAGACAGAAGAACACTGAAGCTTTCTTT; CDR3: CASSHRRQKNTEAFF
size: -; V: TRBV20-1; D: -; J: TRBJ1-2; DNA: TGCAGTGCTAGGATGGACCGGCTCGCGGGCTACACCTTC; CDR3: CSARMDRLAGYTF
size: -; V: TRBV7-3; D: -; J: TRBJ2-3; DNA: TGTGCCAGCAGCCCCTCAGGGGGGCCCAGCACAGATACGCAGTATTTT; CDR3: CASSPSGGPSTDTQYF
size: -; V: TRBV18; D: TRBD2; J: TRBJ2-1; DNA: TGTGCCAGCTCACCCAACGGGGGGAGCTCCTACAATGAGCAGTTCTTC; CDR3: CASSPNGGSSYNEQFF
size: once; V: TRBV5-1; D: TRBD1; J: TRBJ2-5; DNA: TGCGCCAGCAGCTATATGGGACAGGGGGCCCAAGAGACCCAGTACTTC; CDR3: CASSYMGQGAQETQYF
size: -; V: TRBV11-2; D: TRBD2; J: TRBJ2-7; DNA: TGTGCCAGCAGCCGCGGAATAGCGGGAGGAATGGTGCAGTACTTC; CDR3: CASSRGIAGGMVQYF
size: -; V: TRBV28; D: TRBD2; J: TRBJ2-2; DNA: TGTGCCAGCAGTCTCGGACTAGCGGGGGCCCCGAACACCGGGGAGCTGTTTTTT; CDR3: CASSLGLAGAPNTGELFF
size: -; V: TRBV5-1; D: TRBD2; J: TRBJ2-1; DNA: TGCGCCAGCAGCTTCCTAGCGGGGGCCAACAATGAGCAGTTCTTC; CDR3: CASSFLAGANNEQFF
size: -; V: TRBV18; D: TRBD1; J: TRBJ2-1; DNA: TGTGCCAGCTCACCACCGCAGGGGGATGAGCAGTTCTTC; CDR3: CASSPPQGDEQFF
size: -; V: TRBV6-1; D: TRBD1; J: TRBJ1-1; DNA: TGTGCCAGCAGTCTTGCAGGGGGTGCGGGCACGAACACTGAAGCTTTCTTT; CDR3: CASSLAGGAGTNTEAFF
size: -; V: TRBV19; D: TRBD1; J: TRBJ2-7; DNA: TGTGCCAGTAGTATCCGGGACAGGGGGCCCGAGCAGTACTTC; CDR3: CASSIRDRGPEQYF
size: -; V: TRBV5-1; D: TRBD2; J: TRBJ2-1; DNA: TGCGCCAGCAGCTTGGCCGAGCGGGGGTACAATGAGCAGTTCTTC; CDR3: CASSLAERGYNEQFF
size: -; V: TRBV5-1; D: TRBD1; J: TRBJ2-5; DNA: TGCGCCAGCAGCTTGAAGGGACAGAGCCAAGAGACCCAGTACTTC; CDR3: CASSLKGQSQETQYF
size: -; V: TRBV7-2; D: -; J: TRBJ2-1; DNA: TGTGCCAGCAGCTTAGAAGTTTACAGAAAAAGGATTGAGCAGTTCTTC; CDR3: CASSLEVYRKRIEQFF
size: -; V: TRBV2; D: TRBD1; J: TRBJ1-2; DNA: TGTGCCAGCAGTGATCAACAGGGGTTCCTCTATGGCTACACCTTC; CDR3: CASSDQQGFLYGYTF
size: -; V: TRBV18; D: TRBD2; J: TRBJ2-7; DNA: TGTGCCAGCTCCAACGGGGAGGGCAGTTCCTACGAGCAGTACTTC; CDR3: CASSNGEGSSYEQYF
size: -; V: TRBV7-2; D: TRBD2; J: TRBJ2-7; DNA: TGTGCCAGCAGACCCGAGCGGGGGGGTTCCTACGAGCAGTACTTC; CDR3: CASRPERGGSYEQYF
size: -; V: TRBV25-1; D: TRBD2; J: TRBJ2-5; DNA: TGTGCCAGCAGTGAACGTAGCGGGGGAGAGACCCAGTACTTC; CDR3: CASSERSGGETQYF
size: -; V: TRBV12-3/TRBV12-4; D: -; J: TRBJ2-7; DNA: TGTGCCAGCAGTTTATTCGGCAGGGGTGACGAGCAGTACTTC; CDR3: CASSLFGRGDEQYF
size: -; V: TRBV2; D: TRBD2; J: TRBJ2-3; DNA: TGTGCCAGCAGTGAAGACCCAGCGGGGGGCCCGTATACGCAGTATTTT; CDR3: CASSEDPAGGPYTQYF
size: -; V: TRBV29-1; D: TRBD1; J: TRBJ1-4; DNA: TGCAGCGTAGGACAGGGTCGAGAAAAACTGTTTTTT; CDR3: CSVGQGREKLFF
size: -; V: TRBV19; D: TRBD1; J: TRBJ2-7; DNA: TGTGCCAGTAGTATTGGCGGCAGGGGGCACGCCTACGAGCAGTACTTC; CDR3: CASSIGGRGHAYEQYF
size: -; V: TRBV7-2; D: -; J: TRBJ1-1; DNA: TGTGCCAGCAGCTTAAACCTGGCAGGGGAAGCTTTCTTT; CDR3: CASSLNLAGEAFF
size: -; V: TRBV28; D: -; J: TRBJ1-1; DNA: TGTGCCAGCAGTTTGCCACAGGGCACTGAAGCTTTCTTT; CDR3: CASSLPQGTEAFF
size: -; V: TRBV9; D: -; J: TRBJ2-1; DNA: TGTGCCAGCAGCCCCCGGGCTAGCCACCTCTACAATGAGCAGTTCTTC; CDR3: CASSPRASHLYNEQFF
size: -; V: TRBV7-3; D: -; J: TRBJ2-7; DNA: TGTGCCAGCAGCCCAGGCGAATACTACGAGCAGTACTTC; CDR3: CASSPGEYYEQYF
size: -; V: TRBV12-3/TRBV12-4; D: -; J: TRBJ2-2; DNA: TGTGCCAGCAGTCCCGACCCAAAAAACACCGGGGAGCTGTTTTTT; CDR3: CASSPDPKNTGELFF
size: once; V: TRBV6-2/TRBV6-3; D: -; J: TRBJ2-5; DNA: TGTGCCAGCAGCCTGCGGGGCAACCCCTCTTTGGAGACCCAGTACTTC; CDR3: CASSLRGNPSLETQYF
size: few; V: TRBV18; D: TRBD2; J: TRBJ2-5; DNA: TGTGCCAGCTCACCACCCGGACTAGCGGGAGAGACCCAGTACTTC; CDR3: CASSPPGLAGETQYF
size: -; V: TRBV10-1; D: -; J: TRBJ1-1; DNA: TGCGCCAGCAGCAAAACAGGGTTCTCTGAAGCTTTCTTT; CDR3: CASSKTGFSEAFF
size: once; V: TRBV25-1; D: -; J: TRBJ2-7; DNA: TGTGCCAGCAGTGACGACGGCGGCTCCTACGAGCAGTACTTC; CDR3: CASSDDGGSYEQYF
size: -; V: TRBV6-5; D: TRBD2; J: TRBJ2-7; DNA: TGTGCCAGCAGCCCGGTTAGCGGGAGCTCCTACGAGCAGTACTTC; CDR3: CASSPVSGSSYEQYF
size: -; V: TRBV7-3; D: -; J: TRBJ1-3; DNA: TGTGCCAGCAGCTTAAACCCTGCAGGGAATGGAAACACCATATATTTT; CDR3: CASSLNPAGNGNTIYF
size: -; V: TRBV19; D: TRBD1; J: TRBJ2-7; DNA: TGTGCCAGTAGTCCAGGGGGTTGGCACTACGAGCAGTACTTC; CDR3: CASSPGGWHYEQYF
size: -; V: TRBV29-1; D: -; J: TRBJ2-1; DNA: TGCAGCGGGGGGATCTCCTACAATGAGCAGTTCTTC; CDR3: CSGGISYNEQFF
size: -; V: TRBV10-3; D: -; J: TRBJ1-6; DNA: TGTGCCACCGGGGAGGTACGAGATAATTCACCCCTCCACTTT; CDR3: CATGEVRDNSPLHF
size: -; V: TRBV6-5; D: TRBD1; J: TRBJ1-2; DNA: TGTGCCAGCAGCTCAGACAGGGCTGCGAGCTACACCTTC; CDR3: CASSSDRAASYTF
size: -; V: TRBV18; D: -; J: TRBJ2-7; DNA: TGTGCCAGCTCAATGTTATACGAGCAGTACTTC; CDR3: CASSMLYEQYF
size: once; V: TRBV24-1; D: -; J: TRBJ1-3; DNA: TGTGCCACCAAGGGGAAATCTGGAAACACCATATATTTT; CDR3: CATKGKSGNTIYF
size: -; V: TRBV7-9; D: -; J: TRBJ2-7; DNA: TGTGCCAGCAGCTTAGGGACAAACTACGAGCAGTACTTC; CDR3: CASSLGTNYEQYF
size: -; V: TRBV7-2; D: -; J: TRBJ2-7; DNA: TGTGCCAGCAGTTATTCGGTCGCAGCGAGCTCCTACGAGCAGTACTTC; CDR3: CASSYSVAASSYEQYF
size: -; V: TRBV7-2; D: -; J: TRBJ2-5; DNA: TGTGCCAGCAGCTTCGCCCCTACAGGCGGGACCCAGTACTTC; CDR3: CASSFAPTGGTQYF
size: -; V: TRBV5-4; D: -; J: TRBJ2-3; DNA: TGTGCCAGCAGCTTCCAAGGGACGCAGGATACGCAGTATTTT; CDR3: CASSFQGTQDTQYF
size: once; V: TRBV29-1; D: -; J: TRBJ2-5; DNA: TGCAGCGTCAAACCCCCCCTGGGAGAGACCCAGTACTTC; CDR3: CSVKPPLGETQYF
size: -; V: TRBV5-1; D: TRBD2; J: TRBJ2-5; DNA: TGCGCCAGCAGCCTCGGACTAGCGGGAGTCGAGGAGACCCAGTACTTC; CDR3: CASSLGLAGVEETQYF